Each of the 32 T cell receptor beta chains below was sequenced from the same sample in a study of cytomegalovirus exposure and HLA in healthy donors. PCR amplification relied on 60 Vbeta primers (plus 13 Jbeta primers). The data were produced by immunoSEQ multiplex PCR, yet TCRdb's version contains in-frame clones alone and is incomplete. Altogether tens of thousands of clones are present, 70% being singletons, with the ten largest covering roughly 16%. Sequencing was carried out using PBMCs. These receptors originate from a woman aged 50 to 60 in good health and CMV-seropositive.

The CDR3 sequence: CASSPTGQGGETQYF. CDR3 DNA: TGTGCCAGCAGCCCTACAGGACAGGGAGGGGAGACCCAGTACTTC. The chain joins TRBV9 to TRBJ2-5; D might be TRBD1 (8 bases). The CDR3 length is 15 residues. Between the trimmed V and J ends, which lost 4 bases and 5 bases, there was a span of 18 bases. Germline V gene sequence: CDR1 SGDLS, CDR2 YYNGEE. Together with reference TRBV9 and TRBJ2-5, the CDR3 gives the full variable domain: DSGVTQTPKHLITATGQRVTLRCSPRSGDLSVYWYQQSLDQGLQFLIQYYNGEERAKGNILERFSAQQFPDLHSELNLSSLELGDSALYFCASSPTGQGGETQYFGPGTRLLVL.

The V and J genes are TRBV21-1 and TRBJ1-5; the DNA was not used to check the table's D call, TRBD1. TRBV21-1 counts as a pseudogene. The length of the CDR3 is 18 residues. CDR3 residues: CASSKGKDRGGSNQPQHF. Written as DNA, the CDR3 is TGTGCCAGCAGCAAAGGAAAGGACAGGGGAGGTAGCAATCAGCCCCAGCATTTT.

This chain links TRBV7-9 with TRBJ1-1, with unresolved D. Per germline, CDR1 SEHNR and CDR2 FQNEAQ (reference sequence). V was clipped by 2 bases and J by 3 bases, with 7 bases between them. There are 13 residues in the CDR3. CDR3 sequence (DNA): TGTGCCAGCAGCTTAAGCGGTGACACTGAAGCTTTCTTT. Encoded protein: CASSLSGDTEAFF.

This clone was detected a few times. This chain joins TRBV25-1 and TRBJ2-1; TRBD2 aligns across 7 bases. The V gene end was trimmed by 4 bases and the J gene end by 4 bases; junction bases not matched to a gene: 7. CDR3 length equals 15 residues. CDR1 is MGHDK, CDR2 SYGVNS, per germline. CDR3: CASSGRASGYNEQFF. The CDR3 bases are TGTGCCAGCAGTGGAAGGGCTAGCGGTTACAATGAGCAGTTCTTC.

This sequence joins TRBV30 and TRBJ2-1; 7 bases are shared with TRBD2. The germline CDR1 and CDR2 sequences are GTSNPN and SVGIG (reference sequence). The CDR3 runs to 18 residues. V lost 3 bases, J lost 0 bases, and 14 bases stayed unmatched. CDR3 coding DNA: TGTGCCTGGAGCACCAGGATTCCAGCGGGAAGCTCCTACAATGAGCAGTTCTTC. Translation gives CAWSTRIPAGSSYNEQFF.

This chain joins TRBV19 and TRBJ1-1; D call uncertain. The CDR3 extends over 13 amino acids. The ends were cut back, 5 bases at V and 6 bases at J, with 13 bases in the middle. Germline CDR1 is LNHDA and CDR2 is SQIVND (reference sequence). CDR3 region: CASSGDLNPEAFF. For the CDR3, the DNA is TGTGCCAGTAGTGGAGACCTAAACCCTGAAGCTTTCTTT.

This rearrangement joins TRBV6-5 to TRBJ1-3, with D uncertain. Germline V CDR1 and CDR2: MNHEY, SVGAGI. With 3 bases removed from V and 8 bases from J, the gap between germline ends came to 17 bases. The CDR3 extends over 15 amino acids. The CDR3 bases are TGTGCCAGCAGTTATGTTCCGGAGTTTAGAGACACCATATATTTT. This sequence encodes CASSYVPEFRDTIYF.

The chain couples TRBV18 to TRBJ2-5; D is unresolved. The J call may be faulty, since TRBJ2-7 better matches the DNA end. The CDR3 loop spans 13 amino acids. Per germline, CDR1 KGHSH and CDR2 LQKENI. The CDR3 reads CASSPGAPYEQYF. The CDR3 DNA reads TGTGCCAGCTCACCAGGAGCTCCCTACGAGCAGTACTTC.

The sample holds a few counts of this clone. The CDR3 spells CASSVRDLGGRTNEQFF. The DNA of the CDR3 is TGTGCCAGCAGCGTGAGGGATTTGGGGGGAAGGACGAATGAGCAGTTCTTC. The rearrangement joins TRBV9 to TRBJ2-1; D is possibly TRBD2 (6 bases). CDR3 size: 17 residues. Trimming removed 2 bases from V and 7 bases from J, with 22 bases in between. Germline V lookup: CDR1 SGDLS, CDR2 YYNGEE. Filled out from reference TRBV9 and TRBJ2-1, the complete variable domain reads DSGVTQTPKHLITATGQRVTLRCSPRSGDLSVYWYQQSLDQGLQFLIQYYNGEERAKGNILERFSAQQFPDLHSELNLSSLELGDSALYFCASSVRDLGGRTNEQFFGPGTRLTVL.

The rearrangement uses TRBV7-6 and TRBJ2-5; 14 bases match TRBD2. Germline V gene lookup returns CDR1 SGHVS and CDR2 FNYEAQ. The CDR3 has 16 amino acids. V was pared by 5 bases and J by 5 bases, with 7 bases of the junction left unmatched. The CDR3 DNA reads TGTGCCAGCAGCCCCGGGACTAGCGGGAGTGGGGAGACCCAGTACTTC. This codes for CASSPGTSGSGETQYF.

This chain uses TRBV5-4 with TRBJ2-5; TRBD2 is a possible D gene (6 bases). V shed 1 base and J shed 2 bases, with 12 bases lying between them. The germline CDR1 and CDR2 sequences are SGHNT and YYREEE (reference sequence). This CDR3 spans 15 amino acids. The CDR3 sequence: CASSLFLGTQETQYF. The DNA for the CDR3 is TGTGCCAGCAGCTTGTTCCTGGGGACTCAAGAGACCCAGTACTTC. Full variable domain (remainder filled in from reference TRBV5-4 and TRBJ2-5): ETGVTQSPTHLIKTRGQQVTLRCSSQSGHNTVSWYQQALGQGPQFIFQYYREEENGRGNFPPRFSGLQFPNYSSELNVNALELDDSALYLCASSLFLGTQETQYFGPGTRLLVL.

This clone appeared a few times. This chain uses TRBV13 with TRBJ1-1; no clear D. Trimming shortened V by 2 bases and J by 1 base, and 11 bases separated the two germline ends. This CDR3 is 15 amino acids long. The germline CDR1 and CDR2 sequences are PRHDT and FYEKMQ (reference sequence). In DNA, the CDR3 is TGTGCCAGCAGCTTAACGCGGGAAAGGAACACTGAAGCTTTCTTT. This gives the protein CASSLTRERNTEAFF.

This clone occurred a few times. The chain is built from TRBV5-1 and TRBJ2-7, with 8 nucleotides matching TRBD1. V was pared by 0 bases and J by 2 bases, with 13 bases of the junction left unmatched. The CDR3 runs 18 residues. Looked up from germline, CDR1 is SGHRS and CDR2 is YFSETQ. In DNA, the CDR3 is TGCGCCAGCAGCTTGGCCTTCTCAAGTGACAGGGGCACCTACGAGCAGTACTTC. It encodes CASSLAFSSDRGTYEQYF.

The CDR3 region is CASSIGSGKETQYF. The CDR3 DNA follows: TGTGCCAGTAGTATCGGGAGCGGAAAAGAGACCCAGTACTTC. The chain combines TRBV19 with TRBJ2-5; maybe TRBD2 (6 bases). CDR3 length: 14 residues. The germline CDR1 and CDR2 sequences are LNHDA and SQIVND (reference sequence). Trimming removed 3 bases from V and 3 bases from J, with 11 bases in between.

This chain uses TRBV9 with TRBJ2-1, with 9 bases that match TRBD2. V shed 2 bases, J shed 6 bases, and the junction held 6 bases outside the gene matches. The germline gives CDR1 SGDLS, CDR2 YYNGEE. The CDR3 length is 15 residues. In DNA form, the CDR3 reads TGTGCCAGCAGCGTGAGGGCTAGCGGGGTCAATGAGCAGTTCTTC. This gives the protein CASSVRASGVNEQFF.

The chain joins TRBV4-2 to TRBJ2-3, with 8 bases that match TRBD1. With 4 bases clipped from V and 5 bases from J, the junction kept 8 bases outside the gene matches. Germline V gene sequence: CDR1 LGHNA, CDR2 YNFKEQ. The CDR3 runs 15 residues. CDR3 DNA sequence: TGTGCCAGCAGCCCCATCGACAGGGGAGGAGATACGCAGTATTTT. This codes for CASSPIDRGGDTQYF.

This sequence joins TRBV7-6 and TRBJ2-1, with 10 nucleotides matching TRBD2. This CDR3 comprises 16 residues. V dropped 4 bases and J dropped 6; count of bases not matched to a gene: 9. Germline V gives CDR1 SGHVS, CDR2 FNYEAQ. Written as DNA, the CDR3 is TGTGCCAGCAGCTCCCTCTTTAGCGGGGGGAGCAATGAGCAGTTCTTC. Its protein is CASSSLFSGGSNEQFF.

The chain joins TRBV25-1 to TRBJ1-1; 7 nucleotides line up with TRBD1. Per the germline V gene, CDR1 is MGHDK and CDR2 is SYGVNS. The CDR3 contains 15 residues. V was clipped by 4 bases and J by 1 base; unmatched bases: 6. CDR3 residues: CASSATGAPNTEAFF. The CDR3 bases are TGTGCCAGCAGTGCAACAGGGGCACCGAACACTGAAGCTTTCTTT.

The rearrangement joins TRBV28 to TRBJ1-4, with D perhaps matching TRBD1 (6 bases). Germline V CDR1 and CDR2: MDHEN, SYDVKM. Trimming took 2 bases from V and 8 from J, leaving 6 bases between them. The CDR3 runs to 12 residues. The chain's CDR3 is CASSLTGEKLFF. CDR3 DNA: TGTGCCAGCAGTTTAACAGGGGAAAAACTGTTTTTT.

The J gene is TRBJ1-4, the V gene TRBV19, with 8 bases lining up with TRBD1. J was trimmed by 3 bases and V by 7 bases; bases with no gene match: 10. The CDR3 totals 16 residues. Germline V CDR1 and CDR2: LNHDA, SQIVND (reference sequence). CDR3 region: CASKATGQAPNEKLFF. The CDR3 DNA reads TGTGCCAGTAAAGCCACGGGACAGGCGCCTAATGAAAAACTGTTTTTT.

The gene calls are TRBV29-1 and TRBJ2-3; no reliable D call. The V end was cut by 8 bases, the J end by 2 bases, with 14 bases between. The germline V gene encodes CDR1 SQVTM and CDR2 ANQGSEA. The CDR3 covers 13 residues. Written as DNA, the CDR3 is TGCAGCCCGTCGCGAGATTACACAGATACGCAGTATTTT. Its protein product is CSPSRDYTDTQYF.

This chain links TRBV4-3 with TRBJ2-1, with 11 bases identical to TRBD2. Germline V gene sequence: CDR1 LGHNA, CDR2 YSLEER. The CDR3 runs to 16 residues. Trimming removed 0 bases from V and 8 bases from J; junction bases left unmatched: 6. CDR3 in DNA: TGCGCCAGCAGCCAAGATAGGGTAGCGGGAGGGGATGAGCAGTTCTTC. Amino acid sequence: CASSQDRVAGGDEQFF.

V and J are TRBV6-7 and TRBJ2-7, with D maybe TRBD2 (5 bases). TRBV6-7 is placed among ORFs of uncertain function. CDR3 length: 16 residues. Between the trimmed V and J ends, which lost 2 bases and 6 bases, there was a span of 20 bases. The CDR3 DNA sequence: TGTGCCAGCAGTTACCCCGAAGTTCAACTAGGGAGCGAGCAGTACTTC. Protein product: CASSYPEVQLGSEQYF.

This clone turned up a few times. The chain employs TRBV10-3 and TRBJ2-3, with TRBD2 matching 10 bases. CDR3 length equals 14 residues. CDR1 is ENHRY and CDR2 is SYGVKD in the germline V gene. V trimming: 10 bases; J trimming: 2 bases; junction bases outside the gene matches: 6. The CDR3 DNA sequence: TGTGCCACCCAGCGGGAGGGGGACACAGATACGCAGTATTTT. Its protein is CATQREGDTDTQYF.

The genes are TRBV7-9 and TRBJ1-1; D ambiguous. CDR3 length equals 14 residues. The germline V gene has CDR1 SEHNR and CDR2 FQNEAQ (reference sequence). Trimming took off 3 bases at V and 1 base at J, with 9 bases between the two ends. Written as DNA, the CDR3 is TGTGCCAGCAGCTTGGGCACACCGAACACTGAAGCTTTCTTT. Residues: CASSLGTPNTEAFF.

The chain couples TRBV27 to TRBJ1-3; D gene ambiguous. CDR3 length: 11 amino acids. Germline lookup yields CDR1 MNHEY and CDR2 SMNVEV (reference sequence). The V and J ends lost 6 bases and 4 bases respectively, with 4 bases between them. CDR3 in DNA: TGTGCCAGCAGACTCGGAAACACCATATATTTT. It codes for CASRLGNTIYF.

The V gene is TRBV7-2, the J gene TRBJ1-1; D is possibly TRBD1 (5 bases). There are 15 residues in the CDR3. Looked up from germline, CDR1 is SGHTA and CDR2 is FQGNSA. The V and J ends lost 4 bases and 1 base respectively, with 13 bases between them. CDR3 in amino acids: CASSWGGRPNTEAFF. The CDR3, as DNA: TGTGCCAGCAGCTGGGGGGGTAGGCCGAACACTGAAGCTTTCTTT.

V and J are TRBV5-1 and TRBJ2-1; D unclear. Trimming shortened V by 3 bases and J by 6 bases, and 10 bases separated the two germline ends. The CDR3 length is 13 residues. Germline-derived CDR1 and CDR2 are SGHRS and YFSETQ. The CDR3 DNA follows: TGCGCCAGCAGCTCCCCGGTCTTCAATGAGCAGTTCTTC. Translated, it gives CASSSPVFNEQFF.

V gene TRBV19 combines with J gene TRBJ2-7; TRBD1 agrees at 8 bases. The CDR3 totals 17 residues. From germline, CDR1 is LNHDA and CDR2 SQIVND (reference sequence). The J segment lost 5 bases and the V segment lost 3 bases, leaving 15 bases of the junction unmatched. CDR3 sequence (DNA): TGTGCCAGTAGTATTCTTGCCGCCGGGGACAGGAATAACGAGCAGTACTTC. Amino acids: CASSILAAGDRNNEQYF.

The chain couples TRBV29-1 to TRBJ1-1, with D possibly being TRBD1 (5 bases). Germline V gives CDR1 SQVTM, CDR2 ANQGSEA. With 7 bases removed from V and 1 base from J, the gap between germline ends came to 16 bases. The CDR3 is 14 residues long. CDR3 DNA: TGCAGCGCCGGAGGGGAAGGGACGAACACTGAAGCTTTCTTT. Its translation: CSAGGEGTNTEAFF. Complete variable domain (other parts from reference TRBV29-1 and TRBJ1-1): SAVISQKPSRDICQRGTSLTIQCQVDSQVTMMFWYRQQPGQSLTLIATANQGSEATYESGFVIDKFPISRPNLTFSTLTVSNMSPEDSSIYLCSAGGEGTNTEAFFGQGTRLTVV.

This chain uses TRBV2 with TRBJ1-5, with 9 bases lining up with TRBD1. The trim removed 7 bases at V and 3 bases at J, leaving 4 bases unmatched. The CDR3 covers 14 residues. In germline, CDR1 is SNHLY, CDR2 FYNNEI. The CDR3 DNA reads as TGTGCCAGCACCCGGGACAGGGCCAATCAGCCCCAGCATTTT. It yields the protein CASTRDRANQPQHF.

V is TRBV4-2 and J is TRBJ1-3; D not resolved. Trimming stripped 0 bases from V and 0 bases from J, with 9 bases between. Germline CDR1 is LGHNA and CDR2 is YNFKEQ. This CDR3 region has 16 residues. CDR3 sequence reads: CASSQDLTNSGNTIYF. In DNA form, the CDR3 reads TGTGCCAGCAGCCAAGATCTCACTAACTCTGGAAACACCATATATTTT.